Below, one TCR beta chain is given with its context. V lost 2 bases, J lost 6 bases, and 5 bases stayed unmatched. Germline CDR1 and CDR2: KGHSH and LQKENI. CDR3 length: 16 residues. Original data processing: Amplification with reference gene primers provided the estimates of nucleated cell counts. Assay: immunoSEQ multiplex PCR; the TCRdb copy retains only in-frame clones and omits some. The V and J calls and the clone size are those of that table, but D and trimming were determined from the DNA. The sample includes hundreds of thousands of clones, about 90% of them seen just once. This sample was included in a study of blood T cell repertoires in COVID-19. Study background: Researchers got acute and convalescent COVID-19 samples from the United States, Italy and Spain. Sources were T cells, B-cell-depleted T cells, or PBMCs; the material itself was cDNA or gDNA.

This TCR came from a woman younger than 30 who had recovered from COVID-19. V gene TRBV18 combines with J gene TRBJ2-1, with 12 bases matching TRBD2. Sequencing was performed on peripheral blood. CDR3 in amino acids: CASSPRTSGIFNEQFF. CDR3 DNA sequence: TGTGCCAGCTCACCAAGGACTAGCGGGATTTTCAATGAGCAGTTCTTC.